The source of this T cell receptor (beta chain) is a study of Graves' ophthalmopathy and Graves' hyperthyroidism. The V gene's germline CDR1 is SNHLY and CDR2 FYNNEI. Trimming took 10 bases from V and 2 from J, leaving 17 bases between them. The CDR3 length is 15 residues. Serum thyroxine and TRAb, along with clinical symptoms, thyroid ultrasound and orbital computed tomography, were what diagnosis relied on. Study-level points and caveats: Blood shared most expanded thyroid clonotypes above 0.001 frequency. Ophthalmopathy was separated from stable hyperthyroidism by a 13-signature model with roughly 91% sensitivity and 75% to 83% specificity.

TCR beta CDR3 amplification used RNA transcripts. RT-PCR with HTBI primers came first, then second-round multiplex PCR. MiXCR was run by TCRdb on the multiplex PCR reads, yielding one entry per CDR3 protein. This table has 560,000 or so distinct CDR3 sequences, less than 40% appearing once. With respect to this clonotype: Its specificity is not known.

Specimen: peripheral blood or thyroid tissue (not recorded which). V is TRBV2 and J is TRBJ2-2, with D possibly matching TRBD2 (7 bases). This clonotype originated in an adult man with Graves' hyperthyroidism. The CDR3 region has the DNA TGTGCCACCTATGGGGGGGGCGCAAACACCGGGGAGCTGTTTTTT. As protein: CATYGGGANTGELFF.